A selection of T cell receptor beta chains follows, all from one sample in a study of blood T cell repertoires in COVID-19. The data were produced by immunoSEQ multiplex PCR, yet TCRdb's version contains in-frame clones alone and is incomplete. The sample shows a few hundred thousand clones, around 89% of them seen only once. The specimen was peripheral blood. Every receptor here comes from a man aged 55 to 70 who had recovered from COVID-19. The CDR3 runs from the conserved cysteine through the conserved F or W.

CDR3 length	V gene	J gene	CDR3 protein
18	TRBV21-1	TRBJ2-3	CASSRMMRDRGVSDTQYF
14	TRBV5-5	TRBJ2-7	CASSSGLAGYEQYF
14	TRBV5-1	TRBJ2-3	CASSPTDRGDTQYF
14	TRBV6-5	TRBJ2-3	CASRWAASSDTQYF
14	TRBV11-1	TRBJ1-6	CASSPRVLDSPLHF
13	TRBV19	TRBJ2-1	CASRTSSPNEQFF
15	TRBV15	TRBJ2-7	CATSRDRVSSYEQYF
14	TRBV13	TRBJ1-6	CASSPPGINSPLHF
15	TRBV7-9	TRBJ1-1	CASSVRGQGSTEAFF
15	TRBV30	TRBJ1-2	CAYLLPGQGNYGYTF
13	TRBV25-1	TRBJ1-1	CASGLLTGFHLFF
16	TRBV7-9	TRBJ1-2	CASSLTPPAHEGGYTF
17	TRBV6-6	TRBJ2-5	CASSLTNRRGGRETQYF
13	TRBV18	TRBJ1-2	CASSPGRGFGYTF
14	TRBV4-2	TRBJ1-2	CASSQVGPPYGYTF
15	TRBV30	TRBJ2-3	CAWTTGLAGGDTQYF
8	TRBV29-1	TRBJ1-1	CGVTEAFF
16	TRBV5-8	TRBJ1-6	CASSLLRIVYNSPLHF
11	TRBV13	TRBJ1-1	CASSLKGGAFF
13	TRBV6-5	TRBJ1-1	CATTRQGRTEAFF
15	TRBV18	TRBJ1-2	CASSRQGADVGGYTF
15	TRBV19	TRBJ2-3	CASSLQRGGTDTQYF
17	TRBV24-1	TRBJ2-3	CATSDPGLAGVTDTQYF
15	TRBV11-2	TRBJ2-5	CASSLGTGYQETQYF
17	TRBV30	TRBJ2-3	CAWSFRTSGGPGDTQYF
18	TRBV4-2	TRBJ2-3	CASSQDLGQGFRLDTQYF
17	TRBV10-3	TRBJ2-5	CAISDGGRKSQGKTQYF
13	TRBV5-1	TRBJ1-2	CASSWEGPYGYTF
14	TRBV5-1	TRBJ1-1	CASSTIDSTTEAFF
16	TRBV5-4	TRBJ2-3	CASSSGGGSSTDTQYF
17	TRBV19	TRBJ1-3	CASSIGLQGITGNTIYF
15	TRBV19	TRBJ1-1	CASSRLAGINTEAFF
15	TRBV9	TRBJ2-2	CASSVASSGTGELFF
14	TRBV7-3	TRBJ1-2	CASSLTGGGYGYTF
12	TRBV6-5	TRBJ2-7	CASSSSYYEQYF
15	TRBV15	TRBJ2-2	CATSPASGSTGELFF
16	TRBV9	TRBJ2-2	CASTSTSGENTGELFF
13	TRBV5-4	TRBJ2-1	CASSRGAGDEQFF
14	TRBV24-1	TRBJ1-3	CATSDLSGGNTIYF
12	TRBV2	TRBJ1-4	CASARTGEKLFF
13	TRBV5-1	TRBJ2-5	CASSLALQETQYF
13	TRBV6-5	TRBJ1-1	CASPRGRDTEAFF
16	TRBV10-3	TRBJ2-1	CAIRGQGETGGNEQFF
14	TRBV3-1/TRBV3-2	TRBJ2-4	CASSQRQGGNIQYF
13	TRBV18	TRBJ2-1	CASSPGTQNEQFF
14	TRBV5-4	TRBJ1-1	CASSLVSVNTEAFF
13	TRBV5-4	TRBJ2-7	CASRLAGSYEQYF
12	TRBV12-3/TRBV12-4	TRBJ1-2	CASSSPGQRYTF
14	TRBV11-2	TRBJ2-1	CASSFSGSYNEQFF
14	TRBV6-2/TRBV6-3	TRBJ2-2	CASGLHRAAGELFF
16	TRBV5-6	TRBJ1-2	CASSLGVTGGLYGYTF
16	TRBV7-9	TRBJ1-4	CASSLARGGISEKLFF
15	TRBV11-1	TRBJ1-1	CASSLDRLQNTEAFF